Included here is one T cell receptor (beta chain) sequence, with context. The clone's antigen remains unknown. One end of the junction is discordant with germline, which a read error may explain. Without any cell sorting, total RNA and DNA were extracted together from around 20-30 mg of bulk tissue using the AllPrep DNA/RNA mini kit. Between late 2015 and early 2016, roughly five patients in China with histopathologically diagnosed primary liver carcinoma had surgical resection. Chronic HBV infection was present in the patients, and the patients were treatment-naive at sampling. Each tumor was sampled at five spatially separated regions: the tumor centre plus the superior, inferior, left-lateral and right-lateral poles. More than 85% viable tumor cells were found by histology in every tumor sample. Fresh tumor and adjacent tissue pieces were bisected, with one half stored in RNAlater at -80 degrees C and the other half sent for histology.

TCRbeta-specific cDNA was reverse-transcribed from about 0.45 ug total RNA using a constant-region primer and ProtoScript II reverse transcriptase. TCRbeta libraries were built with three nested multiplex PCR rounds, a slightly modified ARM-PCR procedure. The first two PCR rounds used multiplex TRBV1-TRBV30 forward primers with a Cbeta reverse primer, each for 10 cycles. Sample barcodes and Illumina adapters were attached in a final 25-cycle PCR using Deep VentR polymerase. Before sequencing, amplicons of 200-500 bp were gel-purified using a QIAquick gel extraction kit. An Illumina HiSeq 2500 was used to sequence the TCRbeta amplicons with 250-bp paired-end reads. The authors' analysis ran thus. To recover full CDR3 sequences, reads were quality-trimmed using Trimmomatic v0.33 and paired reads were then merged using FLASH v1.2.11. V, D and J germline segments were assigned to the rearranged TCRbeta sequences by MiGEC v1.2.1b. VDJtools v1.0.0 computed clonotype statistics and Shannon-Wiener diversity indices. To cut down on sampling bias, every analysis after diversity analysis relied on just the 250 most abundant clonotypes from each sample. Starting from the raw public reads, TCRdb applied fastp trimming at Q25, assembled clones with MiXCR and retained in-frame beta chains. Rows with a matching CDR3 protein are joined into one entry that keeps the most common DNA and genes. The V and J calls shown here were made by TCRdb, not taken from the authors' results. For this sample there are over 45,000 distinct CDR3 sequences; 71% appear just once. The ten top clones hold less than 35% of the sample.

The data were taken from a study of tumor-infiltrating lymphocytes in primary liver carcinoma (dated by TCRdb to 2017 to 2019). Study-wide context: Of the five patients (three men and two women, aged 30 to 69 years), four had hepatocellular carcinoma and one had combined HCC and intrahepatic cholangiocarcinoma. To link TCRbeta repertoire diversity to the local molecular phenotype, the approximately 24 tumor region samples were profiled with Agilent mRNA microarrays. The five patients had tumors of stage T1-T3 N0M0, with maximum diameters ranging from roughly 4.2 to 10 cm. A total of roughly 35 specimens from 5 patients went through TCRbeta repertoire sequencing, namely 25 tumor regions, 5 adjacent noncancerous liver tissues and 5 peripheral blood samples. Roughly 3.65 to 8 million productive TCRbeta reads were obtained per sample, and no significant difference in read depth was found between tissue types. Reproducibility between technical replicate repertoires was high, with correlation coefficients above 0.95 and mean shared-clone rates approximately 0.9. TCRbeta repertoire sequencing, expression microarrays and whole-exome sequencing were combined in the study across five regions of each liver tumor, with adjacent normal tissue and blood also included. Broad study findings and their caveats: Since the samples were bulk and unsorted, there was no way to compare CD4+ and CD8+ T cell repertoires. Compared with blood, tumors had a significantly larger share of the repertoire taken up by the top 250 clones (p = 0.039). Because only the TCR beta chain was sequenced and unpaired alpha chains were not captured, true repertoire diversity is likely underestimated. Consistent with antigen-driven expansion, pairs of tumor regions showed higher repertoire overlap (mean roughly 35%) than either tumor-adjacent pairs (around 17%) or tumor-blood pairs (roughly 14%). With just four or five patients in the study, the authors point out that the findings should be validated in a larger study. Just about 7.5-25% of top clones turned up in all five regions of a tumor, which suggests spatial heterogeneity among tumor-infiltrating T cells.

The CDR3 runs 16 amino acids, cysteine and phenylalanine included. The kept DNA is CDR3 alone, 48 bases in frame from the first base. Via the germline V gene, CDR1 is SGHAT and CDR2 FQNNGV. The chain is made from TRBV11-2 and TRBJ2-2; D gene: possibly TRBD1, on 6 matching bases. Input material: liver tumor tissue from sampling region 5. The cell subset or site label here, explained by the study, means: tumor region T5, tumor centre. The sequence came from a man between 35 and 55 years old with primary liver carcinoma and hepatitis B virus infection. The DNA sequence is given as TGTGCTATCAGCTCCAGACAGGCTTCGAACACAGGGGAGCTGTTTTTT. Its translation is CAISSRQASNTGELFF.